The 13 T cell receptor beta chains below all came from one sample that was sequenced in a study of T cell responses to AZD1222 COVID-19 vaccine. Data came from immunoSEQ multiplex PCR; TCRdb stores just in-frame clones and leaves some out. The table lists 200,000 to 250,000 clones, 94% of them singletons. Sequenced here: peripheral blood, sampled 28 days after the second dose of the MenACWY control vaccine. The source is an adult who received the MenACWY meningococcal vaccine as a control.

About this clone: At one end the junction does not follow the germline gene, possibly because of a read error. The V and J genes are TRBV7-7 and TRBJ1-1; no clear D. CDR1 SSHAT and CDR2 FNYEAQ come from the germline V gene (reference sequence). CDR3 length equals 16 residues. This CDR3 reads CASSPYLEGLNTEAFF. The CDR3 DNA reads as TGTGCTAGCAGCCCATACCTAGAGGGCCTGAACACTGAAGCTTTCTTT.

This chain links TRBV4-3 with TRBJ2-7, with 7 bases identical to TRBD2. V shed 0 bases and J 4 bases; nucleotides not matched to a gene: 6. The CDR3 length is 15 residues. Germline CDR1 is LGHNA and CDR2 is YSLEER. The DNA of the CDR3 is TGCGCCAGCAGCCAAGAGGCTGGGAGGGGATACGAGCAGTACTTC. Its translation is CASSQEAGRGYEQYF.

The CDR3 sequence: CASSFSGSTDTQYF. In nucleotides, the CDR3 is TGTGCCAGCAGCTTTTCCGGGAGTACAGATACGCAGTATTTT. The chain carries TRBV7-9 and TRBJ2-3; D possibly corresponds to TRBD2 (6 bases). CDR3 length: 14 residues. V lost 3 bases and J lost 3, with 10 bases in between. CDR1 and CDR2 (germline): SEHNR, FQNEAQ (reference sequence).

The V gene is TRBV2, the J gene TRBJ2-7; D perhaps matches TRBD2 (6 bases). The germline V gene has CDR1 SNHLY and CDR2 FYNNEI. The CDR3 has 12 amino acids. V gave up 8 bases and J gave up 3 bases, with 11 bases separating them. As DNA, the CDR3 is TGTGCCAGCGGAGGAGGGATCTACGAGCAGTACTTC. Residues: CASGGGIYEQYF.

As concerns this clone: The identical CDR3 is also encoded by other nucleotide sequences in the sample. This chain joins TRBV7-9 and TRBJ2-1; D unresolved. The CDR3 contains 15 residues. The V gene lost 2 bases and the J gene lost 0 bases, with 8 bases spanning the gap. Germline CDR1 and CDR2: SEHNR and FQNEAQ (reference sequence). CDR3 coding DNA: TGTGCCAGCAGCTTATCAGAGAGCTCCTACAATGAGCAGTTCTTC. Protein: CASSLSESSYNEQFF.

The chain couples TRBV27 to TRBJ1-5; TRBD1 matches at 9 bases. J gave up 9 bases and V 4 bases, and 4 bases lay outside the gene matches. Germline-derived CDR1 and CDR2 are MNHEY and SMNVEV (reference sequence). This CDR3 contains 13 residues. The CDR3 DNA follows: TGTGCCAGCAGTTACAGGGGACAGGGGCCCCAGCATTTT. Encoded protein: CASSYRGQGPQHF.

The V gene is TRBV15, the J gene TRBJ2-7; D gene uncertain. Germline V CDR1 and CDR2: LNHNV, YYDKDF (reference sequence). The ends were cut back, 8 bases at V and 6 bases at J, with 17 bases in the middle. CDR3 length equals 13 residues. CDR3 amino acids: CATGDQYYVEQYF. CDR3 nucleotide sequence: TGTGCCACCGGTGACCAATACTACGTCGAGCAGTACTTC.

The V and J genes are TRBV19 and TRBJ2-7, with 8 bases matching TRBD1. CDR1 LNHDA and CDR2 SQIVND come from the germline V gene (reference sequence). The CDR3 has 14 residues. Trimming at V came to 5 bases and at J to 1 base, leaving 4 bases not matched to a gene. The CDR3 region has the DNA TGTGCCAGTAGTCCGGGGACAGGTTCCTACGAGCAGTACTTC. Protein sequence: CASSPGTGSYEQYF.

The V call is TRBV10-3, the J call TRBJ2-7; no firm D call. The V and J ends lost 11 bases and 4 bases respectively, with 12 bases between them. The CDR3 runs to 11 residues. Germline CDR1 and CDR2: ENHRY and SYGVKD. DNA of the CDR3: TGTGCCGTTACCAGCGAGTACGAGCAGTACTTC. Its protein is CAVTSEYEQYF.

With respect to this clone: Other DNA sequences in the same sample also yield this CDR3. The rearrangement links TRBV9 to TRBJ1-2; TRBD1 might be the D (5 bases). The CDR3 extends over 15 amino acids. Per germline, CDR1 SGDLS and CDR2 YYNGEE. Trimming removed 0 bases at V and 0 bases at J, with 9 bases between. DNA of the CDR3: TGTGCCAGCAGCGTAGTTGCAGGGACTAACTATGGCTACACCTTC. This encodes CASSVVAGTNYGYTF.

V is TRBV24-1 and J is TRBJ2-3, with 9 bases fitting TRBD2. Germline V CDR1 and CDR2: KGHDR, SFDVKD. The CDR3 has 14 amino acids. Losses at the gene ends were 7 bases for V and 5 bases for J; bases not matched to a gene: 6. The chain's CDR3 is CATSPAGGGDTQYF. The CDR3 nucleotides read TGTGCCACCAGCCCCGCGGGGGGGGGAGATACGCAGTATTTT.

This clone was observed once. DNA of the CDR3: TGTGCCAGCAGCTCGGGTATTGGGGACCGGGGCTACACCTTC. Its protein product is CASSSGIGDRGYTF. The V gene is TRBV7-9, the J gene TRBJ1-2; a possible D gene is TRBD1 (5 bases). The CDR3 extends over 14 amino acids. V dropped 4 bases and J dropped 8 bases, with 17 bases sitting between them. CDR1 SEHNR and CDR2 FQNEAQ come from the germline V gene (reference sequence). Complete variable domain (other parts from reference TRBV7-9 and TRBJ1-2): DTGVSQNPRHKITKRGQNVTFRCDPISEHNRLYWYRQTLGQGPEFLTYFQNEAQLEKSRLLSDRFSAERPKGSFSTLEIQRTEQGDSAMYLCASSSGIGDRGYTFGSGTRLTVV.

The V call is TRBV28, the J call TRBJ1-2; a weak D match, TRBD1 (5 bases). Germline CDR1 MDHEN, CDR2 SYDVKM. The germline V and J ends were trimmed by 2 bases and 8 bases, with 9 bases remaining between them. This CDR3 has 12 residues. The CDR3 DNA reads TGTGCCAGCAGTTTAGAACAGGAGGGCTACACCTTC. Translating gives CASSLEQEGYTF.